Listed here is a single T cell receptor (beta chain). TCRdb analysed the 5' RACE reads with MiXCR anew, one entry per CDR3 protein. Here the sample spans 80,000 to 130,000 distinct CDR3 sequences, over 8.5% being singletons. The CDR3 extends over 17 amino acids. CDR1 is SGHTA, CDR2 FQGNSA, per germline. V lost 3 bases, J lost 3 bases, and 11 bases stayed unmatched. This sample is part of a study of T-cell memory formation after mild COVID-19. The TCR originated in a man in his late teens or twenties who had mild COVID-19 (a few samples of this study predate the infection). Cell type and time point are not known. This chain links TRBV7-2 with TRBJ2-5, with 9 nucleotides matching TRBD1. Sequences were obtained from PBMCs or a T cell subset sorted from them (not recorded which). The CDR3 loop is CASSLPGQGDIKETQYF. The DNA for the CDR3 is TGTGCCAGCAGCTTGCCGGGACAGGGTGATATTAAAGAGACCCAGTACTTC.